These T cell receptor beta chains were read from a single sample in a study of T cell responses to AZD1222 COVID-19 vaccine. Produced via immunoSEQ multiplex PCR; TCRdb's table is partial and in-frame only. The sample consists of tens of thousands of clones, approximately 90% of them appearing once. The starting material was peripheral blood, obtained 28 days after the second AZD1222 dose. These receptors all come from an adult who received the AZD1222 COVID-19 vaccine. Both conserved end residues are part of each CDR3. A D gene is named only where the DNA matches it firmly.

v_gene	j_gene	d_gene	CDR3aa	CDR3nt
TRBV11-3	TRBJ1-1	-	CASSFPGMNTEAFF	TGTGCCAGCAGCTTCCCGGGGATGAACACTGAAGCTTTCTTT
TRBV27	TRBJ1-5	TRBD1	CASSFYGTGGLAQPQHF	TGTGCCAGCAGTTTCTACGGGACAGGGGGTCTCGCTCAGCCCCAGCATTTT
TRBV10-1	TRBJ1-5	TRBD1	CASSEGQGAKHF	TGCGCCAGCAGTGAAGGTCAGGGGGCGAAGCATTTT
TRBV7-6	TRBJ1-1	-	CASSQWKGGDTEAFF	TGTGCCAGCAGCCAATGGAAAGGGGGAGACACTGAAGCTTTCTTT
TRBV3-1/TRBV3-2	TRBJ1-6	-	CASSQDRPANSPLHF	TGTGCCAGCAGCCAAGACAGGCCAGCTAATTCACCCCTCCACTTT
TRBV28	TRBJ1-1	-	CASSEGNTEAFF	TGTGCCAGCAGTGAGGGGAACACTGAAGCTTTCTTT
TRBV5-3	TRBJ2-1	TRBD2	CARSSQREGRGRNLYNEQFF	TGTGCCAGAAGCTCCCAGCGGGAGGGCCGAGGTCGTAATCTGTACAATGAGCAGTTCTTC
TRBV18	TRBJ1-2	TRBD1	CASSPTRQGAPYGYTF	TGTGCCAGCTCACCGACCAGACAGGGAGCCCCCTATGGCTACACCTTC
TRBV27	TRBJ2-4	-	CASREWQGDIQYF	TGTGCCAGCAGGGAGTGGCAGGGAGACATTCAGTACTTC
TRBV29-1	TRBJ2-5	-	CSVDGAGSRSQYF	TGCAGCGTTGATGGGGCAGGGTCGAGGAGCCAGTACTTC
TRBV7-2	TRBJ1-6	-	CASSDYRVSNSPLHF	TGTGCCAGCAGCGACTACAGGGTTAGTAATTCACCCCTCCACTTT
TRBV11-2	TRBJ2-7	TRBD2	CASSLHTGGPGYEQYF	TGTGCCAGCAGCTTACACACGGGAGGGCCCGGGTACGAGCAGTACTTC
TRBV6-6	TRBJ2-3	-	CASSYRPQGDTQYF	TGTGCCAGCAGTTATAGGCCCCAGGGAGATACGCAGTATTTT
TRBV9	TRBJ1-1	TRBD1	CASSAGLPGQRMDTEAFF	TGTGCCAGCAGCGCGGGACTTCCGGGACAGCGAATGGACACTGAAGCTTTCTTT
TRBV9	TRBJ2-1	TRBD1	CASSARMGQTDNEQFF	TGTGCCAGCAGCGCTCGAATGGGACAGACCGACAATGAGCAGTTCTTC
TRBV5-5	TRBJ1-1	-	CASSPRTTNTEAFF	TGTGCCAGCAGCCCGAGGACAACGAACACTGAAGCTTTCTTT
TRBV24-1	TRBJ2-1	TRBD1	CATSAGTAYNEQFF	TGTGCCACCAGCGCCGGGACAGCATACAATGAGCAGTTCTTC